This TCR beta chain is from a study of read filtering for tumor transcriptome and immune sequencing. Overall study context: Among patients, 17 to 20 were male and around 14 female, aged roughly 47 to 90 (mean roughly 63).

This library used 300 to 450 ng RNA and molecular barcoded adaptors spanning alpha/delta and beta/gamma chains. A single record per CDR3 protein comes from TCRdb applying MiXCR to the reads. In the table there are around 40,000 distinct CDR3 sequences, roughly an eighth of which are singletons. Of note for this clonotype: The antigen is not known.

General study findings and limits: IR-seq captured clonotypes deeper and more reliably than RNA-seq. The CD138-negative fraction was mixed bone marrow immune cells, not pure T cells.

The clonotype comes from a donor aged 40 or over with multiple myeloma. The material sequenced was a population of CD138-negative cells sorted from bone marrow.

CDR3 residues: CASNPLVNRGPKTQYF. CDR3 DNA sequence: TGTGCCAGCAACCCCCTGGTGAACAGGGGCCCCAAGACCCAGTACTTC. The rearrangement links TRBV28 to TRBJ2-5; 7 bases line up with TRBD1. With V trimmed by 7 bases and J by 6 bases, 17 bases remained unmatched. From germline, CDR1 is MDHEN and CDR2 SYDVKM. The CDR3 runs 16 residues.